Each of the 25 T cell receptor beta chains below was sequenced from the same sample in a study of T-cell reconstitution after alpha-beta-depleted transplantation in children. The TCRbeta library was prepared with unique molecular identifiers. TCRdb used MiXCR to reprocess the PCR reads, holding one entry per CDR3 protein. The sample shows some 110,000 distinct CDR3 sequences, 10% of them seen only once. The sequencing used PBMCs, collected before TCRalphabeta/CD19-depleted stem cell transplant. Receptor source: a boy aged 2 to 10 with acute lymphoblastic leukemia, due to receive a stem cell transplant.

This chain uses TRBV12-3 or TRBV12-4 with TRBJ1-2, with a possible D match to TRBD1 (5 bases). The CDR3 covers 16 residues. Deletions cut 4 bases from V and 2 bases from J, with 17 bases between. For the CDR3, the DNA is TGTGCCAGCAGTTCGTCCGGCGGGGCAGCAAACTATGGCTACACCTTC. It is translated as CASSSSGGAANYGYTF.

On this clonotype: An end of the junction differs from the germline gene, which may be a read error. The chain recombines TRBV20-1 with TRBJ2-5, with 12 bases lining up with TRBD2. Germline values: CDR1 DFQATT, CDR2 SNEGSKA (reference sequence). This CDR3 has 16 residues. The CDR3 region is CTASGASGRARKTQYF. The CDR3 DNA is TGCACTGCTAGTGGGGCTAGCGGGAGGGCTCGGAAGACCCAGTACTTC.

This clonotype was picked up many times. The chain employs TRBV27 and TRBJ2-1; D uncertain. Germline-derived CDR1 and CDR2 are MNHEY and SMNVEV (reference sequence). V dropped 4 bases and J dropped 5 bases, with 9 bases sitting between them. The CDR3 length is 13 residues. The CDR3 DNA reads TGTGCCAGCAGTTCAATCGGAAACAATGAGCAGTTCTTC. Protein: CASSSIGNNEQFF.

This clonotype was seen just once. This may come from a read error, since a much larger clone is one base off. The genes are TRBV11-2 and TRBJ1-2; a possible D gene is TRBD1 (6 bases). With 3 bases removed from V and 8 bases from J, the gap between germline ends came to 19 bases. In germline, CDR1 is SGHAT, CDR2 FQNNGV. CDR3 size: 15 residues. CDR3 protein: CASSLRDGAGEGYTF. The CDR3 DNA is TGTGCCAGCAGCTTGAGGGACGGTGCAGGGGAAGGCTACACCTTC. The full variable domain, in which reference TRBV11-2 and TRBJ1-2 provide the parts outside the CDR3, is EAGVAQSPRYKIIEKRQSVAFWCNPISGHATLYWYQQILGQGPKLLIQFQNNGVVDDSQLPKDRFSAERLKGVDSTLKIQPAKLEDSAVYLCASSLRDGAGEGYTFGSGTRLTVV.

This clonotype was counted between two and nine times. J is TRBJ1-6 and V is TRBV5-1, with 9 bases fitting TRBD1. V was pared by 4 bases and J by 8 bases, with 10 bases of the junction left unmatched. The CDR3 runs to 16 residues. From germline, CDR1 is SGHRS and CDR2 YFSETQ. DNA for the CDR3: TGCGCCAGCAGCCAAAGCCCCGGGACAGGGTATTCACCCCTCCACTTT. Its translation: CASSQSPGTGYSPLHF.

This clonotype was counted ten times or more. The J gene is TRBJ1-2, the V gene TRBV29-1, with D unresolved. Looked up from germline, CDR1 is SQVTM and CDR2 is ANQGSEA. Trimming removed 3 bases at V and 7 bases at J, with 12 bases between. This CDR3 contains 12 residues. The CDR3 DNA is TGCAGCGTTGATAGTTCGAGGAGTGGCTACACCTTC. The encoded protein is CSVDSSRSGYTF.

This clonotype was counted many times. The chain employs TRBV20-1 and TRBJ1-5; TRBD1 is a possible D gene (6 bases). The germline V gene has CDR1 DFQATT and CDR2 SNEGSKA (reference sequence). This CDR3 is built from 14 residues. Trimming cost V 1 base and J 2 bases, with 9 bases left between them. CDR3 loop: CSARVQGRNQPQHF. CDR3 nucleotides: TGCAGTGCTAGAGTCCAGGGGCGCAATCAGCCCCAGCATTTT.

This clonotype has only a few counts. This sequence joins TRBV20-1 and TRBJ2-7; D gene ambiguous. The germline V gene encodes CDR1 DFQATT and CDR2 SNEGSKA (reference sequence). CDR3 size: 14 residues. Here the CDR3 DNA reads TGCAGATTAGGCGCCTTTCACACACTATACGAGCAGTACTTC. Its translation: CRLGAFHTLYEQYF.

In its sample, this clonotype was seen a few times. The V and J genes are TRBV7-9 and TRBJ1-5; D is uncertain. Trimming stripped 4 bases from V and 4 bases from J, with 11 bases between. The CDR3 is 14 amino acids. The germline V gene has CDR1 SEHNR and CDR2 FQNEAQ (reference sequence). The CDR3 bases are TGTGCCAGCAGCTCTACGACGGGAAATCAGCCCCAGCATTTT. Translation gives CASSSTTGNQPQHF.

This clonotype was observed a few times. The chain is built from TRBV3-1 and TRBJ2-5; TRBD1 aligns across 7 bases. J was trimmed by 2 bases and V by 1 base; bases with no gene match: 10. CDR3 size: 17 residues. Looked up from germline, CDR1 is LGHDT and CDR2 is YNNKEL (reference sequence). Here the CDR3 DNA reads TGTGCCAGCAGCCAAGCCTTTGGAAGGGACAGACAAGAGACCCAGTACTTC. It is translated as CASSQAFGRDRQETQYF.

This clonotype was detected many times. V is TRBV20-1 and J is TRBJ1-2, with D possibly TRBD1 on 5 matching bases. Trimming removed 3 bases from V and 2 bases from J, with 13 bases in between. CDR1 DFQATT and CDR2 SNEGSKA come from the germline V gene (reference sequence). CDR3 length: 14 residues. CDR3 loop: CSASIKGMNYGYTF. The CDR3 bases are TGCAGTGCTAGTATTAAGGGGATGAACTATGGCTACACCTTC.

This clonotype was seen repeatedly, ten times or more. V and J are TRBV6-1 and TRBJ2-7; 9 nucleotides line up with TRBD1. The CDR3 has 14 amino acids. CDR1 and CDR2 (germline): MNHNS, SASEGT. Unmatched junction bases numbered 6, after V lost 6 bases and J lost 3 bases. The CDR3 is CASSETGGLYEQYF. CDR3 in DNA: TGTGCCAGCAGCGAAACAGGGGGCCTCTACGAGCAGTACTTC.

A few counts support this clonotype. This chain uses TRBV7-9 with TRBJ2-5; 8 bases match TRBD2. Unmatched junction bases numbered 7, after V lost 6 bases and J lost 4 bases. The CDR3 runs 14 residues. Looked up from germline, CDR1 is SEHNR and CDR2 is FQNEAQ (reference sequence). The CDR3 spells CASSFSGTIETQYF. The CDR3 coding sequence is TGTGCCAGCAGTTTTAGCGGGACTATAGAGACCCAGTACTTC.

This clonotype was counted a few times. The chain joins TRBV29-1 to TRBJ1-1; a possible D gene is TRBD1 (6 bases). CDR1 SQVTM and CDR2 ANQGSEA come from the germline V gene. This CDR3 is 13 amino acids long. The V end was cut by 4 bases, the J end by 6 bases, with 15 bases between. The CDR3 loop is CSVGGALRAEAFF. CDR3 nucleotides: TGCAGCGTTGGGGGGGCCTTGAGAGCTGAAGCTTTCTTT.

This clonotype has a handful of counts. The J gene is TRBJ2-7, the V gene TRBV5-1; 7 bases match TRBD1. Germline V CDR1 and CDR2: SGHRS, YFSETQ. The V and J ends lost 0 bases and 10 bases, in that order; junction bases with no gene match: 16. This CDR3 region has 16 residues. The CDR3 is CASSLAKGQAIQFQYF. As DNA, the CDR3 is TGCGCCAGCAGCTTGGCCAAAGGACAGGCAATACAATTTCAGTACTTC.

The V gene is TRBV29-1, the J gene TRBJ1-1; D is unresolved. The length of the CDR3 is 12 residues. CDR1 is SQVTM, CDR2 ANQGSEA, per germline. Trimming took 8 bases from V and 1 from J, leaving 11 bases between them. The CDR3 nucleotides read TGCAGCTCCGGACCGCCGAACACTGAAGCTTTCTTT. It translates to CSSGPPNTEAFF.

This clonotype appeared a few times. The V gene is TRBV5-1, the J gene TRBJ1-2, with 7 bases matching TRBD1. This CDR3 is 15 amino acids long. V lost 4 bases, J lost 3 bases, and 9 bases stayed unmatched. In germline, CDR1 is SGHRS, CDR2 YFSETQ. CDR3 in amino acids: CASSAGDRLDYGYTF. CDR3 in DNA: TGCGCCAGCAGCGCAGGGGACAGACTTGACTATGGCTACACCTTC.

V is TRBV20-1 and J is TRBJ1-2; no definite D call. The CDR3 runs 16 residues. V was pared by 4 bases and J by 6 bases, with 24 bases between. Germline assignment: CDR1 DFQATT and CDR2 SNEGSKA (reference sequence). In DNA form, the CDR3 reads TGCAGTGCTAAAGTCCTGGGCAGGACTGGCCTGCATGGCTACACCTTC. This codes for CSAKVLGRTGLHGYTF.

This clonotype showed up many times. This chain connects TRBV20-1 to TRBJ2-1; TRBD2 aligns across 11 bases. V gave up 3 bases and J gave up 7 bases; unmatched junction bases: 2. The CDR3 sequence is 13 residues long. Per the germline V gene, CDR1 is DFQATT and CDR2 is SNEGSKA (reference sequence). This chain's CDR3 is CSASPSGRNEQFF. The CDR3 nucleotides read TGCAGTGCTAGTCCTAGCGGGAGGAATGAGCAGTTCTTC.

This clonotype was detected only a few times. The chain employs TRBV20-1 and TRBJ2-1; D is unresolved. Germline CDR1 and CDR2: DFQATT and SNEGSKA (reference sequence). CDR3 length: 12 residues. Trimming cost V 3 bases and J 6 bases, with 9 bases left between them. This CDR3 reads CSASRRINEQFF. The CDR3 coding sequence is TGCAGTGCTAGCCGGCGCATCAATGAGCAGTTCTTC.

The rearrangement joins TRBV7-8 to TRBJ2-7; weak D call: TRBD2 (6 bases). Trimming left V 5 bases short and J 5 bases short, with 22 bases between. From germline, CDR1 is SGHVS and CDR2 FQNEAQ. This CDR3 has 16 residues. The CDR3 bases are TGTGCCAGCAGCCGCTTGTTGCCAGCGGGTCCCAACGAGCAGTACTTC. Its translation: CASSRLLPAGPNEQYF.

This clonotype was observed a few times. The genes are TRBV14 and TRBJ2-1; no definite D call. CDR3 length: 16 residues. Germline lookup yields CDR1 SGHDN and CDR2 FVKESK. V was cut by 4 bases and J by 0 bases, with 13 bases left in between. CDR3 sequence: CASSPKERTSYNEQFF. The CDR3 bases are TGTGCCAGCAGCCCCAAGGAGCGAACCTCCTACAATGAGCAGTTCTTC.

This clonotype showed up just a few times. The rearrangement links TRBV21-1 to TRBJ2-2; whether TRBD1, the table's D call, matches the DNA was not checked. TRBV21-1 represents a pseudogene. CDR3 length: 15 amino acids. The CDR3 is CASSSRRENTGELFF. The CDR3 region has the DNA TGTGCCAGCAGCAGTCGCCGGGAGAACACCGGGGAGCTGTTTTTT.

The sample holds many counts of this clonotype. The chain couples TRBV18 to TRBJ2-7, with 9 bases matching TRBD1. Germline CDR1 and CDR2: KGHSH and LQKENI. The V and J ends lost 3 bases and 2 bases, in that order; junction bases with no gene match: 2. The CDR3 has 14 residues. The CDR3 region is CASSPRDRAYEQYF. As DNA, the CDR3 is TGTGCCAGCTCACCCCGGGACAGGGCCTACGAGCAGTACTTC.

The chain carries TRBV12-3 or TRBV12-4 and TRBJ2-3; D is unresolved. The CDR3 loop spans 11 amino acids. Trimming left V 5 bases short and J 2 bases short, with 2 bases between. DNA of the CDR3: TGTGCCAGCAGTGTCACAGATACGCAGTATTTT. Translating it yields CASSVTDTQYF.